One and the same sample provided the 6 T cell receptor beta chains below, sequenced in a study of identical twins. TCRdb itself ran the 5' RACE reads through MiXCR, one entry per CDR3 protein. The table has a few hundred thousand distinct CDR3 sequences, about 10% seen once. The sample was naive T cells sorted from blood. Every receptor here comes from a woman between 50 and 59 years old in good health.

This clonotype was seen many times. The chain joins TRBV12-3 or TRBV12-4 to TRBJ2-1; 9 bases are a match to TRBD1. The CDR3 totals 15 residues. The V gene end was trimmed by 5 bases and the J gene end by 4 bases; junction bases not matched to a gene: 6. DNA of the CDR3: TGTGCCAGCAGTCCGATGACAGGGGGGTACAATGAGCAGTTCTTC. Its translation is CASSPMTGGYNEQFF.

In the case of this clonotype: The junction differs from germline at one of its ends, possibly a read error. This rearrangement joins TRBV7-9 to TRBJ2-3; 7 positions match TRBD2. The CDR3 length is 15 residues. Germline-derived CDR1 and CDR2 are SEHNR and FQNEAQ (reference sequence). The CDR3 DNA follows: TGTGCCAGCAACCGACCGGGACTACCCACAGATACGGAGTATTTT. Its protein is CASNRPGLPTDTEYF.

The V gene is TRBV5-8, the J gene TRBJ1-5, with a weak D call TRBD1 (6 bases). Trimming removed 5 bases from V and 0 bases from J, with 12 bases in between. The CDR3 has 15 residues. Germline V gene data show CDR1 as SGHTS and CDR2 as YDEGEE. The CDR3 loop is CASRGGQTSNQPQHF. CDR3 bases: TGTGCCAGCAGGGGTGGACAGACTAGCAATCAGCCCCAGCATTTT.

This clonotype has at least ten counts. The gene calls are TRBV5-1 and TRBJ2-1, with D tentatively TRBD1 or TRBD2 (6 bases each). In germline, CDR1 is SGHRS, CDR2 YFSETQ. V was trimmed by 3 bases and J by 1 base, leaving 17 bases between them. The CDR3 has 17 residues. CDR3 DNA sequence: TGCGCCAGCAGCTGGCCCGGGGGCCTATCATCCTACAATGAGCAGTTCTTC. Amino acids: CASSWPGGLSSYNEQFF.

The V and J genes are TRBV28 and TRBJ2-7; 10 bases line up with TRBD2. Trimming took 8 bases from V and 4 from J; bases not matched to a gene: 26. The germline gives CDR1 MDHEN, CDR2 SYDVKM. The CDR3 runs to 20 residues. CDR3 amino acids: CASSIESGQRSGRAGYEQYF. The CDR3 bases are TGTGCCAGCTCAATAGAGTCCGGGCAGAGAAGCGGGAGGGCCGGGTACGAGCAGTACTTC.

This clonotype was detected ten times or more. The chain has TRBV12-3 or TRBV12-4 and TRBJ1-5; D may be TRBD1 (5 bases). Trimming took 7 bases from V and 7 from J, leaving 17 bases between them. The CDR3 totals 14 residues. CDR3 coding DNA: TGTGCCAGCACCCTGGGGGACCCCGGGCAGCCCCAGCATTTT. This codes for CASTLGDPGQPQHF.